This record covers a single T cell receptor (beta chain). Profiled with immunoSEQ multiplex PCR; TCRdb holds only in-frame clones, not every one. The table lists 110,000 to 150,000 clones, about 90% of them singletons, with approximately 3.5% in the top ten. This record belongs to a study of T cell responses to AZD1222 COVID-19 vaccine. V was clipped by 3 bases and J by 4 bases; unmatched bases: 2. The CDR3 is 13 amino acids. Per the germline V gene, CDR1 is DFQATT and CDR2 is SNEGSKA (reference sequence). The source is an adult in good health. Sequencing used peripheral blood, obtained on day 0 of AZD1222 vaccination. This chain connects TRBV20-1 to TRBJ2-7; 11 nucleotides line up with TRBD2. CDR3 residues: CSASPSGRYEQYF. CDR3 nucleotide sequence: TGCAGTGCTAGTCCTAGCGGGAGGTACGAGCAGTACTTC.